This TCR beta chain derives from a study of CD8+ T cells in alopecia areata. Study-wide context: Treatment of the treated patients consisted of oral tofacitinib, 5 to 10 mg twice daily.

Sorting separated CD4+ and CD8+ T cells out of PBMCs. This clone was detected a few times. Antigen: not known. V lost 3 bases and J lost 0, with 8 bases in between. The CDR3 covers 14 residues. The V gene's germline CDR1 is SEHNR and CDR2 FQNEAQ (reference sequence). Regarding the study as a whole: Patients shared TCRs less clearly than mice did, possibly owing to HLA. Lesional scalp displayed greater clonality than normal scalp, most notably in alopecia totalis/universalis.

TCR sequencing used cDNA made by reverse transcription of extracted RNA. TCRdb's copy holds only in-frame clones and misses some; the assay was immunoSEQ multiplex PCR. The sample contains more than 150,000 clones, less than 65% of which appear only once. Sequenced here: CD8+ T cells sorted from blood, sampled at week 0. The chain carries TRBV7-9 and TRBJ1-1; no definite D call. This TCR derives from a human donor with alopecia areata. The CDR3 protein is CASSLAEMNTEAFF. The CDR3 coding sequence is TGTGCCAGCAGCTTGGCAGAGATGAACACTGAAGCTTTCTTT.